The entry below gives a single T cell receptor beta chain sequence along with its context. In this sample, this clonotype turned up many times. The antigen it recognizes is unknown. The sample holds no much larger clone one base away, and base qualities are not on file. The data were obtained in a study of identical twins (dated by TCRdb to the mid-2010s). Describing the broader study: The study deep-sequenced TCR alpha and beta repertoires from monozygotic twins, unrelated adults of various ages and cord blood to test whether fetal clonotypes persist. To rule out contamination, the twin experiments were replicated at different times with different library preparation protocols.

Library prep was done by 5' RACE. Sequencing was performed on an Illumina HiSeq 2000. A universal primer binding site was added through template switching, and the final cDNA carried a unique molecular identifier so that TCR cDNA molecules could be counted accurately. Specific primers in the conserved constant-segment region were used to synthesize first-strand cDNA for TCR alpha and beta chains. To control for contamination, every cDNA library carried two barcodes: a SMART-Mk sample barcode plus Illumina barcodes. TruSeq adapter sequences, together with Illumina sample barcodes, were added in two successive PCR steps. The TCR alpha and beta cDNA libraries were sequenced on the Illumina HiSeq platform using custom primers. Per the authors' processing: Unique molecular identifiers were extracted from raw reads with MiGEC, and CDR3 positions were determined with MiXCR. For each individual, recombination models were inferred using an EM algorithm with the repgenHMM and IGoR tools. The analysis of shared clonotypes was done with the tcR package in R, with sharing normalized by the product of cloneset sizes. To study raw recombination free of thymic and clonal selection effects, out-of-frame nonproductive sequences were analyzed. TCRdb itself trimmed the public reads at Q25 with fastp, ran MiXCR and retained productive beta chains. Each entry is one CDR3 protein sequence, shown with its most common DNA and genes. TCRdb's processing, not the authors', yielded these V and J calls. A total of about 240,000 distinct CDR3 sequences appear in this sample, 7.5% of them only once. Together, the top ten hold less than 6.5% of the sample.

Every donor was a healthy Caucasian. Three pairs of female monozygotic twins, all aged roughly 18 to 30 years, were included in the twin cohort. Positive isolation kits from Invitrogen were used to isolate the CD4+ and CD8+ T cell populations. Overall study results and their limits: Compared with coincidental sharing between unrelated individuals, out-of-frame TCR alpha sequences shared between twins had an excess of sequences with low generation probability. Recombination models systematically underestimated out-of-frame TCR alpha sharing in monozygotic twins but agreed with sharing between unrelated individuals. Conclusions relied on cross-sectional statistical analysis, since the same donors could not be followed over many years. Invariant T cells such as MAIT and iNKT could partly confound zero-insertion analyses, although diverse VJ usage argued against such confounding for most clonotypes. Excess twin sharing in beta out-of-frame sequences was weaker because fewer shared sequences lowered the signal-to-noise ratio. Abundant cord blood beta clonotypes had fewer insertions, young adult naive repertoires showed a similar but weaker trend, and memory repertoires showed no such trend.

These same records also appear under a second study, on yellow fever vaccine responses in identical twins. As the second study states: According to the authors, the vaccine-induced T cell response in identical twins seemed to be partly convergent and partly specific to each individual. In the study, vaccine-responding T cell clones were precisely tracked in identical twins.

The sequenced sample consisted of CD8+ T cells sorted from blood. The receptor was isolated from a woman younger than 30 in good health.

The CDR3 in this case is CASSLDKRDGPYTGELFF. The DNA sequence is given as TGCGCCAGCAGCCTGGACAAGAGAGACGGACCCTACACCGGGGAGCTGTTTTTT. The rearranged chain carries TRBV5-1 and TRBJ2-2; TRBD1 might be the D gene, on 5 matching bases. V loses 4 bases of germline sequence and J loses 3 bases, and the interval between the two ends is 22 bases. The cysteine opens and the phenylalanine closes a CDR3 of 18 amino acids. Kept here is only the CDR3 DNA, which spans 54 bases and is read in frame from base 1. CDR1 and CDR2 (SGHRS, YFSETQ) derive from the germline V gene.